Included here is one TCR beta chain sequence, with context. Its cognate antigen is unknown. These data are taken from a study of T-cell reconstitution after alpha-beta-depleted transplantation in children. Study-level results: By about two months after transplant, alpha-beta T cells reportedly arose from several hundred graft clones that had expanded. One year after transplant, T-cell counts and diversity came mostly from newly produced T cells. Surviving recipient T cells and intrathymic progenitors accounted for some patients' high TCRbeta diversity at day 60.

The ends lost 5 bases at V and 3 bases at J; junction bases unmatched: 7. In germline, CDR1 is SGHDT, CDR2 YYEEEE. This CDR3 is 14 amino acids long. Unique molecular identifiers were used in preparing the TCRbeta library. TCRdb recomputed calls from the PCR reads with MiXCR, one row per CDR3 protein. The table lists about 77,000 distinct CDR3 sequences, roughly 18% of them singletons. The rearrangement joins TRBV5-6 to TRBJ2-7; 8 nucleotides agree with TRBD2. The sequences come from PBMCs, mostly from graft donor cells, collected 360 days after TCRalphabeta/CD19-depleted stem cell transplant. This clonotype originated in a male patient aged 2 to 9 who had a stem cell transplant for acute lymphoblastic leukemia, so the T cells may come from the graft donor. CDR3 coding DNA: TGTGCCAGCAGATTTAGCGGGACCCTCTACGAGCAGTACTTC. Its protein is CASRFSGTLYEQYF.